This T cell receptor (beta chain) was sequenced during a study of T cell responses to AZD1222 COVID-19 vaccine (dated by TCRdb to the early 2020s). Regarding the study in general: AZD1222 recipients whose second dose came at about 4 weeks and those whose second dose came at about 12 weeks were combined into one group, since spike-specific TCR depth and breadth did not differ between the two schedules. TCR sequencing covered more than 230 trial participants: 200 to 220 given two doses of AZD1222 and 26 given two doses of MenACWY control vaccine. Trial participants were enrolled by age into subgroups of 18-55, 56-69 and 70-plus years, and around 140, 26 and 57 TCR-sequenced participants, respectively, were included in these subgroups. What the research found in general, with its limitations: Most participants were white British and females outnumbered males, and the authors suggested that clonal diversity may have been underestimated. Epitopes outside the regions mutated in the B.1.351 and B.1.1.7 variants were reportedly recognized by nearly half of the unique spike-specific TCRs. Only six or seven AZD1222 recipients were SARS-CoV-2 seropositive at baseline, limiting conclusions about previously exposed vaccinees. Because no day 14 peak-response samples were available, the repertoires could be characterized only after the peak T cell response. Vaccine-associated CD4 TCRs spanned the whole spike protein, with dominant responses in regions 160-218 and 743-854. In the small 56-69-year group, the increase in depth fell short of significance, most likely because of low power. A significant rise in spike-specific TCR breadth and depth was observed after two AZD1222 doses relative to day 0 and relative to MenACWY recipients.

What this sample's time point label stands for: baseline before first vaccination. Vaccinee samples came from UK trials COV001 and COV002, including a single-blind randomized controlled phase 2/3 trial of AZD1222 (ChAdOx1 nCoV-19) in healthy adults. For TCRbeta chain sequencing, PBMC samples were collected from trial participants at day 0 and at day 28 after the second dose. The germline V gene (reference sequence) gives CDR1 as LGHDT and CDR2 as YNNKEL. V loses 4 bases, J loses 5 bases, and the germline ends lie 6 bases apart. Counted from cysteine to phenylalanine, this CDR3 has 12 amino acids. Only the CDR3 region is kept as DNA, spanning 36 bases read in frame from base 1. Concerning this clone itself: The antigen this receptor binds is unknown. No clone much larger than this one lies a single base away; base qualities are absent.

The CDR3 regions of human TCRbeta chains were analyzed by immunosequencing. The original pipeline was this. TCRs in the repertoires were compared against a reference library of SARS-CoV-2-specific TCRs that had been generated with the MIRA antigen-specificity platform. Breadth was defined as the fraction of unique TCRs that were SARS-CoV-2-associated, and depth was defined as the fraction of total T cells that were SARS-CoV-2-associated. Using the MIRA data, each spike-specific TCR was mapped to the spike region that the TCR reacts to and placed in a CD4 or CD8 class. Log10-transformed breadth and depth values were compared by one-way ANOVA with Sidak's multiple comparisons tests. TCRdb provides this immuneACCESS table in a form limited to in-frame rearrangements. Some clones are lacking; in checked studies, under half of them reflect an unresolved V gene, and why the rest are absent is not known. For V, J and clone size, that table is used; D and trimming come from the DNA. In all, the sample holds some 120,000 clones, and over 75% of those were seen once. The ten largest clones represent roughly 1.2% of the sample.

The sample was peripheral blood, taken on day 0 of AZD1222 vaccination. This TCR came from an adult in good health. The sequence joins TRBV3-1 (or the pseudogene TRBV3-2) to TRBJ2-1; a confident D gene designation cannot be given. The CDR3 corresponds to CASSRTDNEQFF. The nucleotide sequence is TGTGCCAGCAGCCGAACAGACAATGAGCAGTTCTTC.